The source of this T cell receptor (beta chain) is a study of graft-versus-host responses after intestinal transplantation. Study information: Transplant types were multivisceral, liver-intestinal, or isolated intestinal. Once they had received anti-thymocyte globulin induction, all recipients took tacrolimus and steroids for three to four years.

For this clone: The antigen remains undetermined.

The repertoire was sequenced with immunoSEQ multiplex PCR; TCRdb's copy has only in-frame clones and lacks some. The data hold around 71,000 clones, with around 90% observed a single time. Points from the study as a whole: HvG clone declines early post-transplant were associated with peak circulating GvH levels. GvH clones appeared in recipient marrow, some first in ileum or blood.

Per germline, CDR1 LGHNA and CDR2 YNFKEQ. V was pared by 0 bases and J by 1 base, with 7 bases between. The CDR3 loop spans 15 amino acids. This clonotype was obtained from a human patient who received an intestinal transplant, so some T cells may come from the graft donor. The V and J genes are TRBV4-2 and TRBJ1-5; D remains ambiguous. Sample: bone marrow, taken approximately 100 weeks after intestinal transplantation. The CDR3 coding sequence is TGTGCCAGCAGCCAAGAGCAGTCAAGCAATCAGCCCCAGCATTTT. It codes for CASSQEQSSNQPQHF.